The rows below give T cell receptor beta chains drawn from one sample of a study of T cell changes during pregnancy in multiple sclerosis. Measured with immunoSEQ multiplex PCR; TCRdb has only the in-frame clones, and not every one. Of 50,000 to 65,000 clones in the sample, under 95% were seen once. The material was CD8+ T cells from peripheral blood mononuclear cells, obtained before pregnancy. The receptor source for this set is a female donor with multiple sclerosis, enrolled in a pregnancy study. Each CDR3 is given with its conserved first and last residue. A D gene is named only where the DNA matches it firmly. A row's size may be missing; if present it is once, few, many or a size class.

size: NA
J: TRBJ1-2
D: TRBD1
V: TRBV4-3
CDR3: CASSQVGQGGLYGYTF
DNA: TGCGCCAGCAGCCAAGTGGGGCAGGGGGGACTCTATGGCTACACCTTC

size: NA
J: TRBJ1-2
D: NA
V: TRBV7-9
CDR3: CASSLVSNYGYTF
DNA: TGTGCCAGCAGCTTAGTCAGTAACTATGGCTACACCTTC

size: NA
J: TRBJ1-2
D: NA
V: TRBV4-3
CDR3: CASSPAGEGYGYTF
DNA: TGCGCCAGCAGCCCGGCAGGGGAAGGCTATGGCTACACCTTC

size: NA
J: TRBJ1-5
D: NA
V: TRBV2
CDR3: CASSRTHLDSNSNQPQHF
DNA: TGTGCCAGCAGCCGAACACACCTGGACAGCAATAGCAATCAGCCCCAGCATTTT

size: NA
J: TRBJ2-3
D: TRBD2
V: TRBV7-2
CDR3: CASSLSGGPSDTQYF
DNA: TGTGCCAGCAGCTTATCGGGGGGGCCTTCAGATACGCAGTATTTT

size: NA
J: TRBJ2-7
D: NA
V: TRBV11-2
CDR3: CASSLGAGADEQYF
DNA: TGTGCCAGCAGCTTAGGGGCAGGGGCAGACGAGCAGTACTTC

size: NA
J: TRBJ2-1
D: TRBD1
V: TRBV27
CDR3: CASRLAGGRNEQFF
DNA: TGTGCCAGCCGCCTCGCAGGGGGAAGGAATGAGCAGTTCTTC

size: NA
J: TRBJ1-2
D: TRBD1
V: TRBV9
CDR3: CASSPRTGIGYTF
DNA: TGTGCCAGCAGCCCCAGGACAGGGATTGGCTACACCTTC

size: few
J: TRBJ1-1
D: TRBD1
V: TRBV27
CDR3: CASSLSVGTVAEAFF
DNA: TGTGCCAGCAGTTTAAGTGTAGGGACAGTAGCTGAAGCTTTCTTT

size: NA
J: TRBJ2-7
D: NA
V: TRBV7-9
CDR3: CASSLEAATEQYF
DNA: TGTGCCAGCAGCTTAGAGGCGGCGACCGAGCAGTACTTC

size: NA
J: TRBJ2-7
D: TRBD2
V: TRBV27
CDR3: CASSPQTSGGNEQYF
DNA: TGTGCCAGCAGTCCTCAGACTAGCGGGGGGAACGAGCAGTACTTC

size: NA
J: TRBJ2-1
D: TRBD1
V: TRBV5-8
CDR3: CASSPRTGVINEQFF
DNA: TGTGCCAGCAGCCCTAGGACAGGGGTGATTAATGAGCAGTTCTTC

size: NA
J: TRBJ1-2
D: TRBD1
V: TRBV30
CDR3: CAWSEDRANF
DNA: TGTGCCTGGAGCGAAGACAGGGCGAACTTC

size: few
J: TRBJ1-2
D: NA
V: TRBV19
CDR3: CASTSGYGYTF
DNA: TGTGCCAGTACCAGCGGGTATGGCTACACCTTC

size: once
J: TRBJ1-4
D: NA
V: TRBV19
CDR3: CASSTSFQGPANEKLFF
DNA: TGTGCCAGTAGTACCTCTTTTCAGGGCCCGGCTAATGAAAAACTGTTTTTT

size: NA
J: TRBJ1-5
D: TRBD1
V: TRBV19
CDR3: CASSIIDRDVQPQHF
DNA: TGTGCCAGTAGTATTATTGACAGGGATGTTCAGCCCCAGCATTTT